This T cell receptor beta chain was sequenced in a study of shared clonotypes between healthy human individuals. The study, taken as a whole, reports: The study's rarefaction showed incomplete sorted-subset sequencing despite large depth.

Using around 200 ng DNA, approximately 27,000 T cell genomes, the sorted-subset replicate PCRs were run. Assay: immunoSEQ multiplex PCR; the TCRdb copy retains only in-frame clones and omits some. Of some 2.1 million clones listed, roughly 94% are singletons. In the case of this clone: As yet, its antigen is unknown.

V lost 4 bases to trimming and J lost 2 bases; unmatched junction nucleotides: 2. Germline V gives CDR1 GTSNPN, CDR2 SVGIG (reference sequence). The CDR3 is made up of 12 amino acids. V gene TRBV30 combines with J gene TRBJ2-7, with 7 bases that match TRBD1. This clonotype was sampled from a man between 18 and 35 years old in good health. The sample comprised naive CD4+ T cells sorted from blood. As for subset: CD45RA+ positively selected. As DNA, the CDR3 is TGTGCCTGGAAAGGGGGCCCCTACGAGCAGTACTTC. Translated, it gives CAWKGGPYEQYF.